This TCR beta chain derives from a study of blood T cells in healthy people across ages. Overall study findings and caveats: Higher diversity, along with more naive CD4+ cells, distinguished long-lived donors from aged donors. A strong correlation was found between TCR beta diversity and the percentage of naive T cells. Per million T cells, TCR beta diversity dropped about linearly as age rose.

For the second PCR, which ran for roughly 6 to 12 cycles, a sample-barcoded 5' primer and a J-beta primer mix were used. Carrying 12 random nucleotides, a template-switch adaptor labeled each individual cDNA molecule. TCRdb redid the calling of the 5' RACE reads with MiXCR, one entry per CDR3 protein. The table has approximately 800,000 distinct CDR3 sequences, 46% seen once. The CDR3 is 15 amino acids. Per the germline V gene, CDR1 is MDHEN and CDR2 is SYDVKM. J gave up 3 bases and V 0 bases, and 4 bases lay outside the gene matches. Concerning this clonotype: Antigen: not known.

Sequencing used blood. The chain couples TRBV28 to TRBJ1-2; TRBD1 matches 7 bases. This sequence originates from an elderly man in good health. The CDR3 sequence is CASSLWTGRHYGYTF. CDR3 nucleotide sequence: TGTGCCAGCAGTTTATGGACAGGGCGACACTATGGCTACACCTTC.